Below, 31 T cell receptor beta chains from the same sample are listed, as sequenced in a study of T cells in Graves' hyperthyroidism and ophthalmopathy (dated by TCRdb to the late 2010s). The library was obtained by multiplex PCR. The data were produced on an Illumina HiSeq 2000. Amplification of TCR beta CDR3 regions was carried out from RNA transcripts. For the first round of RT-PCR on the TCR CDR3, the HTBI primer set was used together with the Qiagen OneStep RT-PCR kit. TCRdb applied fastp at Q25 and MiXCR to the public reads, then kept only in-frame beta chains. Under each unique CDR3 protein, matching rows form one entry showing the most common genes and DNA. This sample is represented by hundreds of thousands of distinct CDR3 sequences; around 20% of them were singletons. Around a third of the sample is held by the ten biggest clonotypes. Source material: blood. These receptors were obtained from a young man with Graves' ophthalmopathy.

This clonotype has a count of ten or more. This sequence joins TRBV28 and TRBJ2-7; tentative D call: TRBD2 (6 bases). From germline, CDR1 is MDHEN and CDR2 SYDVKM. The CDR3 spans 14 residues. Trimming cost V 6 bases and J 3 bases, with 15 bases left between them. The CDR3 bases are TGTGCCAGCAGGATAGGGGCTAGCGTCTACGAGCAGTACTTC. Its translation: CASRIGASVYEQYF.

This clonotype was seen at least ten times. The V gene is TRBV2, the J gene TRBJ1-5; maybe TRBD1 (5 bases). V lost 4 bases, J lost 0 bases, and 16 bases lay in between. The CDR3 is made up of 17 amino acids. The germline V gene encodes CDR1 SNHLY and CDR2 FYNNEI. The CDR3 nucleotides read TGTGCCAGCAGTGGACCGGACACGACGTATAGCAATCAGCCCCAGCATTTT. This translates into CASSGPDTTYSNQPQHF.

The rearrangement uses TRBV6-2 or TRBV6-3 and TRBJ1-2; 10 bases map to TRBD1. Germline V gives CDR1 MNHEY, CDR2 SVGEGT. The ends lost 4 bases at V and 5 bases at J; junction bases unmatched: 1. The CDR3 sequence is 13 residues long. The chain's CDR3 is CASSWDRGYGYTF. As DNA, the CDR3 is TGTGCCAGCAGTTGGGACAGGGGTTATGGCTACACCTTC.

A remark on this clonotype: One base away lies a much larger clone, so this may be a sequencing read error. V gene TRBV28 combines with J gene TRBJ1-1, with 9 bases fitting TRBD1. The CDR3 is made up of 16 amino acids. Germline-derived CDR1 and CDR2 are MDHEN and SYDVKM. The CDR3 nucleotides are TGTGCCAGCAGCCAACAGGGGGCCCTTCTGAACACTGGAGCTTTCTTT. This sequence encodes CASSQQGALLNTGAFF. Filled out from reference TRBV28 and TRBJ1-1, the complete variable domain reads DVKVTQSSRYLVKRTGEKVFLECVQDMDHENMFWYRQDPGLGLRLIYFSYDVKMKEKGDIPEGYSVSREKKERFSLILESASTNQTSMYLCASSQQGALLNTGAFFGQGTRLTVV.

This chain's CDR3 is CAISTTLARGTDTQYF. The CDR3 DNA reads as TGTGCCATCAGTACTACCCTAGCTCGTGGCACAGATACGCAGTATTTT. V is TRBV10-3 and J is TRBJ2-3; possible D gene TRBD2, 5 bases. Per the germline V gene, CDR1 is ENHRY and CDR2 is SYGVKD. The V and J ends lost 5 bases and 1 base respectively, with 16 bases between them. This CDR3 comprises 16 residues.

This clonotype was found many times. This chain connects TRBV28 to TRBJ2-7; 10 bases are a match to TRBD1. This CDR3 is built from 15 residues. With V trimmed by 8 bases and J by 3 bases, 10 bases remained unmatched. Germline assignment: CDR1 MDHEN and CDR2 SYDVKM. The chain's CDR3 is CASSLAGTGVYEQYF. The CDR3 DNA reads TGTGCCAGCTCCCTTGCCGGGACAGGGGTCTACGAGCAGTACTTC.

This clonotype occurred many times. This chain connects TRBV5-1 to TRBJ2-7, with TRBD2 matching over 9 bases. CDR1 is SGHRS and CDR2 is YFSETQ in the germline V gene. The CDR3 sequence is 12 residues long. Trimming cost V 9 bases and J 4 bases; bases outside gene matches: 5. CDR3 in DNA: TGCGCCAAGACTAGCGGCTTGTACGAGCAGTACTTC. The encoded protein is CAKTSGLYEQYF.

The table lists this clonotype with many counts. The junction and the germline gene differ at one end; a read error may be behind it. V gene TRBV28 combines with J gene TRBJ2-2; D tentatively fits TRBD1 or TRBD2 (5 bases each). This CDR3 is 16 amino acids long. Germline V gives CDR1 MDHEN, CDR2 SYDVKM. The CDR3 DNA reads TGTGCCAGAAGTTTCCCATGCCAGGGAGACACCGGGGAGCTGTTTTTT. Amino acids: CARSFPCQGDTGELFF.

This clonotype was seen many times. As DNA, the CDR3 is TGTGCCAGCAGCTTAGTCATGGCGGTGGGGACCACCTTTGGTGGGGAGCAGTACTTC. Its protein product is CASSLVMAVGTTFGGEQYF. This chain uses TRBV11-2 with TRBJ2-7; D tentatively fits TRBD1 or TRBD2 (5 bases each). The V end was cut by 1 base, the J end by 7 bases, with 29 bases between. The CDR3 is 19 amino acids. CDR1 is SGHAT, CDR2 FQNNGV, per germline.

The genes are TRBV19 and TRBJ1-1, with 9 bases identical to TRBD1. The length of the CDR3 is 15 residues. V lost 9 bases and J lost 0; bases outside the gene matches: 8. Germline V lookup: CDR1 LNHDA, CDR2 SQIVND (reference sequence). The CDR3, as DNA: TGTGCCAGCAGACAGGGGGTAGGTTTGAACACTGAAGCTTTCTTT. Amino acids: CASRQGVGLNTEAFF.

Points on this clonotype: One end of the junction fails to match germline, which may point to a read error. The CDR3 nucleotides are TGTGCCAGCAGCCCCACCGGAGCCCTGAGCATTAAGTACTTC. Its protein product is CASSPTGALSIKYF. The J gene is TRBJ2-4, the V gene TRBV11-2; no reliable D call. The CDR3 is 14 amino acids. Per the germline V gene, CDR1 is SGHAT and CDR2 is FQNNGV.

The CDR3 DNA reads TGTGCCAGCTCAAGCGCACAGGGAGGAAACACCATATATTTT. This encodes CASSSAQGGNTIYF. This chain joins TRBV18 and TRBJ1-3, with D perhaps TRBD1 (6 bases). The germline V gene encodes CDR1 KGHSH and CDR2 LQKENI. This CDR3 has 14 residues. The germline V and J ends were trimmed by 5 bases and 4 bases, with 12 bases remaining between them.

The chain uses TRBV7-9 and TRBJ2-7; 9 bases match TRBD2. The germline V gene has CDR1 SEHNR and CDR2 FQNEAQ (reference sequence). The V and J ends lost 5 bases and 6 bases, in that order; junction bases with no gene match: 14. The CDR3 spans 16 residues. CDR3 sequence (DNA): TGTGCCAGCAGCCGGGCTGCGGGAGGGCTCCTTTTCGAGCAGTACTTC. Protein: CASSRAAGGLLFEQYF.

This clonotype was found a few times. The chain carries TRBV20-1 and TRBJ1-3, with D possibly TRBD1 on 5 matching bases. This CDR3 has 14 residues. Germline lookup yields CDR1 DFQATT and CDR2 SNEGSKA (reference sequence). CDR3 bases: TGCAGCGGACACGCCGGGGGTTCTGGAAACACCATATATTTT. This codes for CSGHAGGSGNTIYF.

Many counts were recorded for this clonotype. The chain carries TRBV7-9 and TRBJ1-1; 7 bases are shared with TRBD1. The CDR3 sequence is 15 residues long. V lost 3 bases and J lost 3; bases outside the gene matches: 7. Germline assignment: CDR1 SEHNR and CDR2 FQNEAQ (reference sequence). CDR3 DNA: TGTGCCAGCAGCTTGCCGGGACAGCGACACACTGAAGCTTTCTTT. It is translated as CASSLPGQRHTEAFF. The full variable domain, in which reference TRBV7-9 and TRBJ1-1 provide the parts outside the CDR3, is DTGVSQNPRHKITKRGQNVTFRCDPISEHNRLYWYRQTLGQGPEFLTYFQNEAQLEKSRLLSDRFSAERPKGSFSTLEIQRTEQGDSAMYLCASSLPGQRHTEAFFGQGTRLTVV.

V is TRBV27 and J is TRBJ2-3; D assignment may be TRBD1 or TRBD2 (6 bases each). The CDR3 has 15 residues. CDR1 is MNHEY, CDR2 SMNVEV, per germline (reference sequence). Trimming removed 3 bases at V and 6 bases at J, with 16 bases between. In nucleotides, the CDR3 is TGTGCCAGCAGTTTTTCGGGGGCTGGGGGGGATACGCAGTATTTT. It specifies CASSFSGAGGDTQYF.

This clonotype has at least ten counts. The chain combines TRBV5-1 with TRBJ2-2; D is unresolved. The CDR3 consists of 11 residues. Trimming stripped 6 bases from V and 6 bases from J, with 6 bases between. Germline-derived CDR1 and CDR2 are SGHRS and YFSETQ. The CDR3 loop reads CASTFSGELFF. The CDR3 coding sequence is TGCGCCAGCACTTTCTCCGGGGAGCTGTTTTTT. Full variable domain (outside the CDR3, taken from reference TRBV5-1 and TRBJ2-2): KAGVTQTPRYLIKTRGQQVTLSCSPISGHRSVSWYQQTPGQGLQFLFEYFSETQRNKGNFPGRFSGRQFSNSRSEMNVSTLELGDSALYLCASTFSGELFFGEGSRLTVL.

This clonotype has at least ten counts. In nucleotides, the CDR3 is TGTGCCAGCAGCCCTACTAGCGGAGCTTACAATGAGCAGTTCTTC. Translated, it gives CASSPTSGAYNEQFF. The gene calls are TRBV18 and TRBJ2-1, with 8 bases lining up with TRBD2. Germline lookup yields CDR1 KGHSH and CDR2 LQKENI. There are 15 residues in the CDR3. V was clipped by 8 bases and J by 4 bases; unmatched bases: 10.

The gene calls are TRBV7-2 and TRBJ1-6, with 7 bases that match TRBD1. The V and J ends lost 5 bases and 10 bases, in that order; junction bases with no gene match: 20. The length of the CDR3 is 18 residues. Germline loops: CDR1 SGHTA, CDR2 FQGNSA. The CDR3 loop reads CASSRKETPQGRDSPLHF. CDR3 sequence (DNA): TGTGCCAGCAGCCGGAAGGAGACCCCACAGGGGAGGGACTCACCCCTCCACTTT.

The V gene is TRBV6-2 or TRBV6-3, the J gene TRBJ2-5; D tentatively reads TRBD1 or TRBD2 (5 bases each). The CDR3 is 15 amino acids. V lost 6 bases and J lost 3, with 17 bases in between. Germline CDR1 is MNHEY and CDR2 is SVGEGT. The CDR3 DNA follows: TGTGCCAGCAGAGACTATCGACAGAAAGAAGAGACCCAGTACTTC. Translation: CASRDYRQKEETQYF.

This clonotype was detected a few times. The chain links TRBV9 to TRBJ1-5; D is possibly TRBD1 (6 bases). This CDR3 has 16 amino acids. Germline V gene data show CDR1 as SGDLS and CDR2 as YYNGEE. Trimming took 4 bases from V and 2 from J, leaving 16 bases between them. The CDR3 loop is CASSPGGGGGNQPQHF. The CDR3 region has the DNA TGTGCCAGCAGCCCGGGGGGGGGGGGCGGCAATCAGCCCCAGCATTTT.

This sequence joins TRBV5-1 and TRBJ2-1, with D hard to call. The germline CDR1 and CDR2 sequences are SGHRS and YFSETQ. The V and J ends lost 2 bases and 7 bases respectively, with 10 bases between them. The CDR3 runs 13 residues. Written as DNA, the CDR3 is TGCGCCAGCAGCTTCCGGCAGACAAATGAGCAGTTCTTC. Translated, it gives CASSFRQTNEQFF.

DNA for the CDR3: TGTGCCAGCAGTTTAATGGGTCTGTCGTTTGGGGAAAAACTGTTTTTT. As protein: CASSLMGLSFGEKLFF. The genes are TRBV12-3 or TRBV12-4 and TRBJ1-4; D remains unclear. V was shortened by 2 bases and J by 8 bases, with 18 bases between the two germline ends. This CDR3 is 16 amino acids long.

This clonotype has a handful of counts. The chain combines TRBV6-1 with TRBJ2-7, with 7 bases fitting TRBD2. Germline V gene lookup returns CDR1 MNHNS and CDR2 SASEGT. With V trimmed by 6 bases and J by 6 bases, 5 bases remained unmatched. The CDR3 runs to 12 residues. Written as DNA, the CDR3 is TGTGCCAGCAGGAGGGAGGGAGGCGAGCAGTACTTC. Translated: CASRREGGEQYF.

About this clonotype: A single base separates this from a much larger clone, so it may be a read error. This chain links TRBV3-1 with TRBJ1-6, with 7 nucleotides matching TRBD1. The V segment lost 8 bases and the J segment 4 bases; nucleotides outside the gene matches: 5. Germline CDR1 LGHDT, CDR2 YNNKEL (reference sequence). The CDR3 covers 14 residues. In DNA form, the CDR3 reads TGTGCCAGCCGCCCGGGACAGTATAATTCACCCCTCCACTTT. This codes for CASRPGQYNSPLHF.

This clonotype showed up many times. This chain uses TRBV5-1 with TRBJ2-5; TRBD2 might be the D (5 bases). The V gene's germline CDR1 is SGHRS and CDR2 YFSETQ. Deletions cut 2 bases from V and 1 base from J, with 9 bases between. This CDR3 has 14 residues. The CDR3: CASSLGGVQETQYF. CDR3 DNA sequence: TGCGCCAGCAGCTTAGGAGGAGTCCAAGAGACCCAGTACTTC.

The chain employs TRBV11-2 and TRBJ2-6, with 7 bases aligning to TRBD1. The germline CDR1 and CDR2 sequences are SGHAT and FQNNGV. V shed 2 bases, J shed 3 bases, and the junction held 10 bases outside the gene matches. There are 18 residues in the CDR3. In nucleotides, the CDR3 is TGTGCCAGCAGCTTAAGAAGAGGGGGCCTGGGTGGGGCCAACGTCCTGACTTTC. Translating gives CASSLRRGGLGGANVLTF.

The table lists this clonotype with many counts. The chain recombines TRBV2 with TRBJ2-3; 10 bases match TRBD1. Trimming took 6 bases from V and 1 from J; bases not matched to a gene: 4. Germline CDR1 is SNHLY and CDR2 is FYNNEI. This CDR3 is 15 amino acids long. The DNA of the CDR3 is TGTGCCAGCAGCCTGGGACAGGGGCGCACAGATACGCAGTATTTT. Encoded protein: CASSLGQGRTDTQYF.

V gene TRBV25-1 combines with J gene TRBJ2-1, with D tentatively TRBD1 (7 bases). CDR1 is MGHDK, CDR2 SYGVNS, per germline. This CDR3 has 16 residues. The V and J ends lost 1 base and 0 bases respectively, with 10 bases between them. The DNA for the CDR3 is TGTGCCAGCAGTGAATGGGGGGACAGCTCCTACAATGAGCAGTTCTTC. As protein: CASSEWGDSSYNEQFF.

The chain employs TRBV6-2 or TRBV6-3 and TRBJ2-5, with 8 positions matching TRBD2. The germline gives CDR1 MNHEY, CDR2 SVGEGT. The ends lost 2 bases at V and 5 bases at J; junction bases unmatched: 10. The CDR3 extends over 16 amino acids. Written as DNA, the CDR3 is TGTGCCAGCAGTTACCCCCAACTAGCGGCAGACGAGACCCAGTACTTC. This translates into CASSYPQLAADETQYF.

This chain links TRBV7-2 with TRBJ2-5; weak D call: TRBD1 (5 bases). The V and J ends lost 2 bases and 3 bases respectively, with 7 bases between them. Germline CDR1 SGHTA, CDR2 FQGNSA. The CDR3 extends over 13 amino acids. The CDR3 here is CASSLIREETQYF. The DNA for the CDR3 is TGTGCCAGCAGCTTAATCAGGGAAGAGACCCAGTACTTC.